Below are 9 T cell receptor beta chains sequenced from a single sample in a study of early T cells in non-severe SARS-CoV-2 infection. MiXCR was run by TCRdb on the 5' RACE reads, yielding one entry per CDR3 protein. The repertoire holds tens of thousands of distinct CDR3 sequences, with less than 8.5% as singletons. The sample was whole blood. These receptors originate from an adult who was a healthcare worker with PCR-confirmed SARS-CoV-2 infection or an uninfected control (not recorded which).

This clonotype was found many times. This chain connects TRBV12-3 or TRBV12-4 to TRBJ2-1, with TRBD1 matching 8 bases. After removal of 6 bases from V and 6 bases from J, the junction contained 4 bases not matched to a gene. This CDR3 is built from 13 residues. The CDR3 DNA follows: TGTGCCAGCAGGGGAACAGGGGGCAATGAGCAGTTCTTC. Residues: CASRGTGGNEQFF.

This clonotype came up many times. V usage is TRBV10-3 and J usage is TRBJ1-1; D perhaps matches TRBD1 (6 bases). V dropped 4 bases and J dropped 10 bases, with 19 bases sitting between them. The CDR3 loop spans 14 amino acids. Germline CDR1 reads ENHRY; CDR2 reads SYGVKD. This chain's CDR3 is CAISAGAGEWGAFF. DNA for the CDR3: TGTGCCATCAGTGCCGGGGCAGGGGAATGGGGAGCTTTCTTT.

This clonotype was recorded many times. The chain joins TRBV12-3 or TRBV12-4 to TRBJ1-5; D possibly corresponds to TRBD1 (6 bases). CDR3 length: 14 residues. V lost 5 bases and J lost 3, with 11 bases in between. CDR3 sequence reads: CASSLGQTNQPQHF. CDR3 coding DNA: TGTGCCAGCAGTCTTGGACAGACCAATCAGCCCCAGCATTTT.

Only a few counts were recorded for this clonotype. This chain joins TRBV5-1 and TRBJ2-5; perhaps D is TRBD1 or TRBD2 (5 bases each). Germline V gene lookup returns CDR1 SGHRS and CDR2 YFSETQ. Trimming cost V 5 bases and J 5 bases, with 16 bases left between them. The CDR3 is 14 residues long. CDR3 sequence: CASRTDGAFETQYF. The CDR3 coding sequence is TGCGCCAGCAGAACTGACGGGGCCTTTGAGACCCAGTACTTC.

The genes are TRBV5-4 and TRBJ2-3; possibly TRBD1 for D (6 bases). The CDR3 runs to 15 residues. Germline loops: CDR1 SGHNT, CDR2 YYREEE (reference sequence). Deletions cut 1 base from V and 0 bases from J, with 9 bases between. Here the CDR3 reads CASSLLRGSTDTQYF. The CDR3 nucleotides read TGTGCCAGCAGCTTGTTGAGGGGGAGCACAGATACGCAGTATTTT.

This clonotype has just a few counts. The chain has TRBV5-1 and TRBJ2-5, with TRBD2 as a possible D gene (6 bases). Trimming shortened V by 0 bases and J by 4 bases, and 19 bases separated the two germline ends. Germline CDR1 is SGHRS and CDR2 is YFSETQ. The CDR3 has 17 residues. In DNA, the CDR3 is TGCGCCAGCAGCTTGGATCTGCGCCGGGGAGGAGGAGAGACCCAGTACTTC. Translation gives CASSLDLRRGGGETQYF.

Relative to its sample, this clonotype is medium-sized. This chain links TRBV10-2 with TRBJ1-1; D not resolved. This CDR3 is 12 amino acids long. Germline loops: CDR1 WSHSY, CDR2 SAAADI. V lost 3 bases to trimming and J lost 4 bases, with 6 bases between them. CDR3 sequence (DNA): TGCGCCAGCAGTGATGTGAGCACTGAAGCTTTCTTT. This gives the protein CASSDVSTEAFF.

This clonotype was seen repeatedly, ten times or more. The rearrangement links TRBV10-2 to TRBJ1-1, with D possibly matching TRBD1 (6 bases). CDR3 length: 18 amino acids. Germline V gene lookup returns CDR1 WSHSY and CDR2 SAAADI. V was cut by 0 bases and J by 3 bases, with 20 bases left in between. The CDR3 loop reads CASSESQDSPTWDTEAFF. The CDR3 region has the DNA TGCGCCAGCAGTGAGTCCCAGGACAGCCCAACTTGGGACACTGAAGCTTTCTTT.

In its sample, this clonotype was seen many times. This sequence joins TRBV6-1 and TRBJ1-2; D ambiguous. Germline V CDR1 and CDR2: MNHNS, SASEGT. The CDR3 loop spans 12 amino acids. Trimming cost V 3 bases and J 4 bases, with 6 bases left between them. CDR3 nucleotide sequence: TGTGCCAGCAGTGAGGGAGGCTATGGCTACACCTTC. It encodes CASSEGGYGYTF.